What follows are 13 T cell receptor beta chains derived from one specimen sequenced in a study of cytomegalovirus exposure and HLA in healthy donors. PCR primers comprised 60 Vbeta and 13 Jbeta primers. Libraries were prepared by immunoSEQ multiplex PCR; TCRdb keeps only in-frame clonotypes and omits some of them. Here the sample table reports some 130,000 clones. The sequencing sample was made of PBMCs. Source of these receptors: a man aged 18 to 29 in good health and CMV-seronegative.

The chain employs TRBV27 and TRBJ2-3; 15 bases fit TRBD2. The length of the CDR3 is 17 residues. Germline V gene lookup returns CDR1 MNHEY and CDR2 SMNVEV (reference sequence). V dropped 7 bases and J dropped 6; count of bases not matched to a gene: 11. CDR3 nucleotides: TGTGCCAGCAAAAAACTCGGACTAGCGGGGGGGAGGGATACGCAGTATTTT. Translation gives CASKKLGLAGGRDTQYF.

The rearrangement links TRBV6-1 to TRBJ1-2, with 7 bases aligning to TRBD1. V was clipped by 1 base and J by 6 bases; unmatched bases: 8. From germline, CDR1 is MNHNS and CDR2 SASEGT. The CDR3 has 15 residues. CDR3 DNA: TGTGCCAGCAGTGAAGGCGTAGGGGGCGGAAATGGCTACACCTTC. It is translated as CASSEGVGGGNGYTF.

J is TRBJ2-5 and V is TRBV5-1; 7 nucleotides agree with TRBD2. The CDR3 is 15 residues long. Germline V CDR1 and CDR2: SGHRS, YFSETQ. The trim removed 4 bases at V and 2 bases at J, leaving 8 bases unmatched. Here the CDR3 reads CASSTSDPFQETQYF. The CDR3 DNA follows: TGCGCCAGCAGCACTAGCGACCCGTTTCAAGAGACCCAGTACTTC.

The chain has TRBV28 and TRBJ2-7; D is undetermined. This CDR3 contains 11 residues. Trimming removed 4 bases from V and 3 bases from J, with 4 bases in between. Germline V lookup: CDR1 MDHEN, CDR2 SYDVKM. CDR3 in DNA: TGTGCCAGCAGTTCCATCTACGAGCAGTACTTC. This encodes CASSSIYEQYF.

The V and J genes are TRBV4-3 and TRBJ2-7, with a possible D match to TRBD2 (7 bases). This CDR3 comprises 17 residues. Trimming removed 1 base at V and 4 bases at J, with 20 bases between. Germline-derived CDR1 and CDR2 are LGHNA and YSLEER. CDR3: CASSQVGPEAGHYEQYF. The CDR3 DNA sequence: TGCGCCAGCAGCCAAGTTGGTCCTGAAGCGGGACATTACGAGCAGTACTTC.

This chain links TRBV10-3 with TRBJ1-1; 7 nucleotides agree with TRBD1. V dropped 7 bases and J dropped 6; count of bases not matched to a gene: 5. Per germline, CDR1 ENHRY and CDR2 SYGVKD. The CDR3 contains 12 residues. This CDR3 reads CAIKQGVAEAFF. CDR3 sequence (DNA): TGTGCCATCAAGCAGGGGGTAGCTGAAGCTTTCTTT.

The chain links TRBV27 to TRBJ2-7, with 8 bases that match TRBD2. With 5 bases clipped from V and 4 bases from J, the junction kept 4 bases outside the gene matches. There are 13 residues in the CDR3. Germline V gives CDR1 MNHEY, CDR2 SMNVEV (reference sequence). CDR3 sequence reads: CASSIRGGYEQYF. The CDR3 region has the DNA TGTGCCAGCAGTATTCGGGGGGGATACGAGCAGTACTTC.

This CDR3 reads CASSPRGGNTEAFF. In DNA, the CDR3 is TGTGCCAGCAGCCCTAGGGGAGGGAACACTGAAGCTTTCTTT. V and J are TRBV11-2 and TRBJ1-1; D is perhaps TRBD1 (5 bases). Germline V lookup: CDR1 SGHAT, CDR2 FQNNGV. V was trimmed by 5 bases and J by 1 base, leaving 11 bases between them. This CDR3 comprises 14 residues.

V gene TRBV29-1 combines with J gene TRBJ2-1; 8 nucleotides agree with TRBD1. CDR1 and CDR2 (germline): SQVTM, ANQGSEA. The CDR3 spans 14 residues. The junction had 8 bases not matched to a gene; V was cut back by 6 bases and J by 4 bases. CDR3 nucleotides: TGCAGCGTGGGGGGCAGGGGGCCGTACAATGAGCAGTTCTTC. Translation gives CSVGGRGPYNEQFF.

The rearrangement links TRBV5-6 to TRBJ2-1; D unclear. The CDR3 is made up of 11 amino acids. V lost 4 bases and J 5 bases, leaving 4 bases between the germline ends. Germline loops: CDR1 SGHDT, CDR2 YYEEEE. The CDR3, as DNA: TGTGCCAGCAGCGTAAACAATGAGCAGTTCTTC. Its protein product is CASSVNNEQFF.

The rearrangement joins TRBV27 to TRBJ2-7, with a weak D call TRBD1 (7 bases). V lost 7 bases and J lost 7, with 26 bases in between. Germline V gene data show CDR1 as MNHEY and CDR2 as SMNVEV (reference sequence). The CDR3 contains 16 residues. The CDR3 region is CASTETGGGAFREQYF. In DNA, the CDR3 is TGTGCCAGCACCGAAACTGGAGGGGGCGCCTTCAGGGAGCAGTACTTC.

The chain links TRBV10-3 to TRBJ2-2; tentative D call: TRBD1 (5 bases). The germline gives CDR1 ENHRY, CDR2 SYGVKD. Trimming cost V 5 bases and J 6 bases, with 13 bases left between them. This CDR3 has 14 amino acids. CDR3 nucleotide sequence: TGTGCCATCAGTCCCAGGGTGGATGCCGGGGAGCTGTTTTTT. The encoded protein is CAISPRVDAGELFF.

The gene calls are TRBV30 and TRBJ1-3; D remains ambiguous. Germline loops: CDR1 GTSNPN, CDR2 SVGIG (reference sequence). Trimming removed 0 bases at V and 4 bases at J, with 22 bases between. The CDR3 is made up of 18 amino acids. Here the CDR3 DNA reads TGTGCCTGGAGTGTACTCTTTGGGCAGGCTTACATGGGAAACACCATATATTTT. Its protein is CAWSVLFGQAYMGNTIYF.